These 13 T cell receptor beta chains share one sample of origin, sequenced in a study of blood T cell repertoires in COVID-19. TCRdb's table, derived via immunoSEQ multiplex PCR, lists solely in-frame clones and lacks some. The data hold 490,000 or so clones, with 70% to 90% observed a single time. Source material: PBMCs or T cells enriched from blood (not recorded which). The receptors were gathered from a woman aged 55-70 years who had recovered from COVID-19.

J is TRBJ1-1 and V is TRBV6-5; D is uncertain. V was shortened by 2 bases and J by 0 bases, with 7 bases between the two germline ends. Germline values: CDR1 MNHEY, CDR2 SVGAGI. The CDR3 contains 14 residues. The CDR3 DNA sequence: TGTGCCAGCAGTTACACAAACATGAACACTGAAGCTTTCTTT. It is translated as CASSYTNMNTEAFF.

V gene TRBV6-7 combines with J gene TRBJ2-2; TRBD1 aligns across 12 bases. TRBV6-7 is an ORF, with its function uncertain. V lost 6 bases, J lost 5 bases, and 7 bases stayed unmatched. CDR3 length equals 16 residues. This CDR3 reads CASSPGQGAGTGELFF. For the CDR3, the DNA is TGTGCCAGCAGCCCGGGACAGGGGGCCGGGACCGGGGAGCTGTTTTTT.

As to this clone: Other DNA sequences in this specimen translate into the identical CDR3. This chain joins TRBV19 and TRBJ1-3; D is possibly TRBD1 (5 bases). Germline V gives CDR1 LNHDA, CDR2 SQIVND (reference sequence). CDR3 size: 14 residues. Trimming cost V 6 bases and J 1 base, with 10 bases left between them. The CDR3 loop is CASRTGGSGNTIYF. As DNA, the CDR3 is TGTGCCAGTAGAACCGGGGGATCTGGAAACACCATATATTTT.

The chain employs TRBV6-2 or TRBV6-3 and TRBJ1-4, with 7 bases lining up with TRBD1. The CDR3 runs to 14 residues. Germline loops: CDR1 MNHEY, CDR2 SVGEGT. With 6 bases clipped from V and 4 bases from J, the junction kept 5 bases outside the gene matches. The CDR3 sequence: CASSRDRVNEKLFF. The DNA for the CDR3 is TGTGCCAGCAGCCGGGACAGAGTTAATGAAAAACTGTTTTTT.

V and J are TRBV19 and TRBJ1-3; D not certain. Deletions cut 6 bases from V and 2 bases from J, with 14 bases between. This CDR3 spans 15 amino acids. CDR1 and CDR2 (germline): LNHDA, SQIVND (reference sequence). The CDR3 DNA is TGTGCCAGTAGGCCTTACACGAGGACTGGAAACACCATATATTTT. This encodes CASRPYTRTGNTIYF.

J is TRBJ2-5 and V is TRBV7-2, with 7 bases identical to TRBD2. The length of the CDR3 is 16 residues. Germline V gives CDR1 SGHTA, CDR2 FQGNSA. V lost 5 bases to trimming and J lost 1 base; unmatched junction nucleotides: 10. As DNA, the CDR3 is TGTGCCAGCAGCCCAAGGGAGGGGACGATCCAAGAGACCCAGTACTTC. It yields the protein CASSPREGTIQETQYF.

The chain uses TRBV18 and TRBJ2-1, with D maybe TRBD2 (6 bases). CDR1 is KGHSH and CDR2 is LQKENI in the germline V gene. This CDR3 spans 17 amino acids. V lost 6 bases, J lost 0 bases, and 18 bases lay in between. CDR3 sequence: CASSPGVPARSYNEQFF. In nucleotides, the CDR3 is TGTGCCAGCTCCCCGGGGGTCCCAGCGCGCTCCTACAATGAGCAGTTCTTC.

The chain joins TRBV9 to TRBJ1-4, with D perhaps TRBD1 (5 bases). CDR1 and CDR2 (germline): SGDLS, YYNGEE. The CDR3 consists of 15 residues. V lost 3 bases and J 4 bases, leaving 13 bases between the germline ends. The CDR3: CASSGTGVLNEKLFF. Written as DNA, the CDR3 is TGTGCCAGCAGCGGAACGGGGGTTCTTAATGAAAAACTGTTTTTT.

V is TRBV30 and J is TRBJ2-7; D is unclear. This CDR3 has 13 residues. V was trimmed by 3 bases and J by 6 bases, leaving 15 bases between them. Germline CDR1 reads GTSNPN; CDR2 reads SVGIG (reference sequence). The CDR3 here is CAWSPSGPSEQYV. CDR3 DNA: TGTGCCTGGAGCCCCTCCGGTCCTTCCGAGCAGTACGTC.

The chain recombines TRBV2 with TRBJ2-7, with 10 bases aligning to TRBD2. Germline trimming cut 3 bases from V and 9 bases from J; bases unmatched to any gene: 8. CDR3 length: 14 amino acids. Germline V gene sequence: CDR1 SNHLY, CDR2 FYNNEI. CDR3 amino acids: CASSDQRGGWGQYF. The DNA for the CDR3 is TGTGCCAGCAGTGACCAGCGGGGGGGCTGGGGGCAGTACTTC.

Comment on this clone: This same CDR3 is encoded by further DNA sequences in the sample. CDR3 DNA sequence: TGTGCCAGCTCACCACGCCAGGGGCCTCAAGAGACCCAGTACTTC. Its protein product is CASSPRQGPQETQYF. J is TRBJ2-5 and V is TRBV18, with D perhaps matching TRBD1 (6 bases). The CDR3 is made up of 15 amino acids. V shed 1 base and J shed 2 bases, with 11 bases lying between them. Germline V gene sequence: CDR1 KGHSH, CDR2 LQKENI.

V is TRBV2 and J is TRBJ2-2; possible D gene TRBD2, 6 bases. In germline, CDR1 is SNHLY, CDR2 FYNNEI. CDR3 length: 19 residues. Trimming stripped 4 bases from V and 1 base from J, with 22 bases between. The CDR3 here is CASSGTPTFGTGNTGELFF. CDR3 sequence (DNA): TGTGCCAGCAGTGGAACACCCACCTTCGGGACTGGGAACACCGGGGAGCTGTTTTTT.

This rearrangement joins TRBV24-1 to TRBJ1-1; D unclear. The V and J ends lost 3 bases and 1 base respectively, with 8 bases between them. The germline CDR1 and CDR2 sequences are KGHDR and SFDVKD. The length of the CDR3 is 14 residues. The CDR3, as DNA: TGTGCCACCAGTGATCCGTTCGGGAACACTGAAGCTTTCTTT. This encodes CATSDPFGNTEAFF.